The clone carrying this T cell receptor beta chain was counted only a few times. The source of the sample is a study of patients and donors after allogeneic stem cell transplantation. MiXCR was run by TCRdb on the RT-PCR reads, yielding one entry per CDR3 protein. The data show approximately 1,500 distinct CDR3 sequences, under 25% seen once. The V and J ends lost 5 bases and 8 bases, in that order; junction bases with no gene match: 7. This CDR3 has 12 residues. Germline V gene data show CDR1 as GTSNPN and CDR2 as SVGIG (reference sequence). The genes are TRBV30 and TRBJ1-1; the match to TRBD1 covers 8 bases. This clonotype was obtained from a human donor who was either an allogeneic HSCT recipient or a stem cell or donor lymphocyte infusion donor (not recorded which). It is not recorded whose cells these are; they may come from a transplant donor. What was sequenced was blood, either unsorted or a sorted T cell fraction (not recorded which). The DNA for the CDR3 is TGTGCCTGGGGCTCGGACAGGGCCGAAGCTTTCTTT. Residues: CAWGSDRAEAFF.